This T cell receptor beta chain was sequenced during a study of CD8+CD57+ T cells in acquired aplastic anemia. About the study: Around 3.5 ug was the average amount of DNA from sorted CD4+ and CD8+ cells. Study-wide results and limits: Overlapping CD8+ CDR3 repertoires of patients and controls contained roughly 29 shared sequences.

TCR beta VDJ and CDR3 profiles were obtained from a genomic DNA template. TCRdb redid the calling of the reads with MiXCR, one entry per CDR3 protein. The table lists roughly 180,000 distinct CDR3 sequences, nearly 50% of them singletons. In the case of this clonotype: Its antigen remains unidentified.

Selection for sequencing was limited to patients who had shown CD8+CD57+ cell expansion by flow cytometry. The enrolled patients all had severe acquired aplastic anemia. Trimming shortened V by 1 base and J by 3 bases, and 13 bases separated the two germline ends. Germline V gives CDR1 DFQATT, CDR2 SNEGSKA (reference sequence). The CDR3 loop spans 15 amino acids. J is TRBJ1-3 and V is TRBV20-1; TRBD1 is a possible D gene (6 bases). Material for sequencing was sorted CD4+, CD8+, or CD8+CD57+ T cells (not recorded which) from PBMCs. The source is a human donor with aplastic anemia. CDR3 protein: CSARAGGKVGNTIYF. The CDR3 bases are TGCAGTGCTAGAGCCGGGGGCAAGGTTGGAAACACCATATATTTT.